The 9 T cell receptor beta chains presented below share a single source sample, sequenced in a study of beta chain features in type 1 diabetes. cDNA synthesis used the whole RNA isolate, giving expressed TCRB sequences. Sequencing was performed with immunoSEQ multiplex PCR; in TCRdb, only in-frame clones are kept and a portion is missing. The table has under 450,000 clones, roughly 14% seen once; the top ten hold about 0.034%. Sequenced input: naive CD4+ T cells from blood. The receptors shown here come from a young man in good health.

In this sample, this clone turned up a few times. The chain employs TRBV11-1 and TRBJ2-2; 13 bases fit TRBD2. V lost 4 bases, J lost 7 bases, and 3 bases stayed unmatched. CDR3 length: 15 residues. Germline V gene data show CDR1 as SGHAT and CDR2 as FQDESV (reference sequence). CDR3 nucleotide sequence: TGTGCCAGCAGCTGGACTAGCGGGAGTGGCGGGGAGCTGTTTTTT. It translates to CASSWTSGSGGELFF.

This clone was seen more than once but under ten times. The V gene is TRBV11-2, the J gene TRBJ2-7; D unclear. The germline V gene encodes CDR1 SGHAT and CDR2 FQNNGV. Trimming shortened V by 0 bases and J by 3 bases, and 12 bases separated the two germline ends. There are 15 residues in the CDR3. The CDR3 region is CASSLDWQVGYEQYF. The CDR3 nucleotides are TGTGCCAGCAGCTTAGATTGGCAGGTGGGCTACGAGCAGTACTTC.

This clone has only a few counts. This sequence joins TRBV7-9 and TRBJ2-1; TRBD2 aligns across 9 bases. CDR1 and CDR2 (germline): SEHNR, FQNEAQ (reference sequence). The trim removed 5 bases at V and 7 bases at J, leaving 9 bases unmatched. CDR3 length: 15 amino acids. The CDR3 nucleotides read TGTGCCAGCAGCGTCCTGGGACTAGCTAGTAATGAGCAGTTCTTC. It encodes CASSVLGLASNEQFF.

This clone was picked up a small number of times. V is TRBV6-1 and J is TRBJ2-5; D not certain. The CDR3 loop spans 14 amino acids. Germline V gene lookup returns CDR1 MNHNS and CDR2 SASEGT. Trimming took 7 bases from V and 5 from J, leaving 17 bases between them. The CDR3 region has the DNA TGTGCCAGCATCTCTTCATTCCTGAGGGAGACCCAGTACTTC. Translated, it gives CASISSFLRETQYF.

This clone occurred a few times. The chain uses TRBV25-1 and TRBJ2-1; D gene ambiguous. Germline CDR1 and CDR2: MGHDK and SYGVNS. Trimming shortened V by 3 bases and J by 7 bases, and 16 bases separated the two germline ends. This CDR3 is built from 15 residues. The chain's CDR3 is CASSEAQRISNEQFF. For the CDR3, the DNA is TGTGCCAGCAGTGAGGCGCAGAGAATATCTAATGAGCAGTTCTTC. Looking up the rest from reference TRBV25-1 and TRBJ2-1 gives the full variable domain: EADIYQTPRYLVIGTGKKITLECSQTMGHDKMYWYQQDPGMELHLIHYSYGVNSTEKGDLSSESTVSRIRTEHFPLTLESARPSHTSQYLCASSEAQRISNEQFFGPGTRLTVL.

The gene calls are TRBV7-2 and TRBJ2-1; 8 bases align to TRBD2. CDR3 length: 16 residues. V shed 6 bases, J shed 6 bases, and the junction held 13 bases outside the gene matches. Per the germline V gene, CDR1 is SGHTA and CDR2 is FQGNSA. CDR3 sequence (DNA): TGTGCCAGCAGAAGACTAGCGCCGGTGGGCGGCAATGAGCAGTTCTTC. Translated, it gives CASRRLAPVGGNEQFF.

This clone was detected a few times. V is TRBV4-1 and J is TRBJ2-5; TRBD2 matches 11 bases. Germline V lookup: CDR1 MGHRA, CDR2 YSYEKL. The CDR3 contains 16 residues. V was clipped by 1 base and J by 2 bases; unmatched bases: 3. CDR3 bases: TGCGCCAGCAGCCAAGGTTTAGCGGGAGGGCAAGAGACCCAGTACTTC. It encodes CASSQGLAGGQETQYF.

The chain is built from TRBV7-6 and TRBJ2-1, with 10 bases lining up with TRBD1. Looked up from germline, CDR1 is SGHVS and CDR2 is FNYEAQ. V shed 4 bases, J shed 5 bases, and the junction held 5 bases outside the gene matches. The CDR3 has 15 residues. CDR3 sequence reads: CASSSPGQGNNEQFF. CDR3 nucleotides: TGTGCCAGCAGCTCACCGGGACAGGGGAACAATGAGCAGTTCTTC.

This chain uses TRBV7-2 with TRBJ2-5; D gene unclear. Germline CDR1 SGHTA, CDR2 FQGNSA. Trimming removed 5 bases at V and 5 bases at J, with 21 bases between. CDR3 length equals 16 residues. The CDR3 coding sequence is TGTGCCAGCAGCCCCGATAAGCAGCCCCGTCTCGAGACCCAGTACTTC. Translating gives CASSPDKQPRLETQYF.